This entry concerns a single T cell receptor beta chain. The data derive from a study of control samples from healthy donors and cancer patients. The CDR3 totals 13 residues. The germline gives CDR1 MNHNY, CDR2 SVGAGI (reference sequence). V shed 6 bases and J shed 5 bases, with 8 bases lying between them. The assay was immunoSEQ multiplex PCR, and TCRdb's table has in-frame clones only and misses some. This table has approximately 230,000 clones, around 80% appearing once. This chain uses TRBV6-6 with TRBJ1-6; the D gene is possibly TRBD1 (5 bases). Sequencing was carried out using PBMCs. This sequence originates from a woman aged 60 to 75 with lung cancer. The CDR3 spells CASRLTDNSPLHF. The CDR3 nucleotides are TGTGCCAGCAGGCTGACAGATAATTCACCCCTCCACTTT.